This TCR beta chain was documented in a study of radiation and T cells in renal cell carcinoma. This clone was seen only once. The sample's time point: blood 2 weeks post-SBRT. Stated treatment: 15 Gy SBRT to primary tumor, nephrectomy 4 weeks later. The repertoire was sequenced with immunoSEQ multiplex PCR; TCRdb's copy has only in-frame clones and lacks some. In the table there are about 120,000 clones, 80% to 90% of which are singletons. This CDR3 contains 14 residues. V was trimmed by 7 bases and J by 5 bases, leaving 18 bases between them. Germline assignment: CDR1 LNHDA and CDR2 SQIVND (reference sequence).

The material sequenced was blood, taken from a patient whose treatment included radiotherapy and nephrectomy. The TCR sequence derives from a woman in her sixties with renal cell carcinoma. This rearrangement joins TRBV19 to TRBJ2-7; tentatively, D is TRBD2 (6 bases). CDR3 loop: CASTRVPGGNEQYF. The CDR3 DNA follows: TGTGCCAGTACCAGGGTCCCCGGGGGAAACGAGCAGTACTTC. The full variable domain, rest sourced from reference TRBV19 and TRBJ2-7, is DGGITQSPKYLFRKEGQNVTLSCEQNLNHDAMYWYRQDPGQGLRLIYYSQIVNDFQKGDIAEGYSVSREKKESFPLTVTSAQKNPTAFYLCASTRVPGGNEQYFGPGTRLTVT.